This passage covers 16 T cell receptor beta chains from one sample sequenced in a study of blood T cell repertoires in COVID-19. Profiled with immunoSEQ multiplex PCR; TCRdb holds only in-frame clones, not every one. Among 120,000 or so clones listed, about 79% were seen once. The specimen was peripheral blood. The receptors come from a woman between 45 and 65 years old with acute or convalescent COVID-19.

The gene calls are TRBV11-2 and TRBJ2-1, with a possible D match to TRBD2 (5 bases). The V end lost 0 bases, the J end lost 6 bases, and 9 bases lay between the germline ends. The CDR3 totals 14 residues. Germline values: CDR1 SGHAT, CDR2 FQNNGV. The CDR3 nucleotides read TGTGCCAGCAGCTTAGATCTCCGGGGCAATGAGCAGTTCTTC. Translated: CASSLDLRGNEQFF. The variable domain in full, with the rest retrieved from reference TRBV11-2 and TRBJ2-1, is EAGVAQSPRYKIIEKRQSVAFWCNPISGHATLYWYQQILGQGPKLLIQFQNNGVVDDSQLPKDRFSAERLKGVDSTLKIQPAKLEDSAVYLCASSLDLRGNEQFFGPGTRLTVL.

The genes are TRBV6-5 and TRBJ2-7; TRBD1 agrees at 8 bases. CDR1 is MNHEY and CDR2 is SVGAGI in the germline V gene. J was trimmed by 0 bases and V by 2 bases; bases with no gene match: 3. The length of the CDR3 is 15 residues. The CDR3 nucleotides read TGTGCCAGCAGTTACGAGCAGGGGGCCTCCTACGAGCAGTACTTC. Its translation: CASSYEQGASYEQYF.

The chain recombines TRBV18 with TRBJ2-3; TRBD2 matches 10 bases. The trim removed 3 bases at V and 4 bases at J, leaving 4 bases unmatched. Germline CDR1 is KGHSH and CDR2 is LQKENI. The CDR3 has 15 amino acids. In DNA form, the CDR3 reads TGTGCCAGCTCACCGGGTCTAGCGGGAGCAGATACGCAGTATTTT. Its translation is CASSPGLAGADTQYF. Based on the CDR3 plus reference TRBV18 and TRBJ2-3, the full variable domain is NAGVMQNPRHLVRRRGQEARLRCSPMKGHSHVYWYRQLPEEGLKFMVYLQKENIIDESGMPKERFSAEFPKEGPSILRIQQVVRGDSAAYFCASSPGLAGADTQYFGPGTRLTVL.

This rearrangement joins TRBV28 to TRBJ1-1; D might be TRBD1 (6 bases). This CDR3 has 15 residues. Germline V lookup: CDR1 MDHEN, CDR2 SYDVKM. The V end lost 1 base, the J end lost 1 base, and 10 bases lay between the germline ends. The DNA of the CDR3 is TGTGCCAGCAGTTTATCACAGGGAAGGAACACTGAAGCTTTCTTT. Its translation: CASSLSQGRNTEAFF.

In its sample, this clone was seen a few times. V is TRBV19 and J is TRBJ2-2; the D gene is possibly TRBD1 (6 bases). This CDR3 has 14 residues. With 3 bases removed from V and 8 bases from J, the gap between germline ends came to 13 bases. Germline values: CDR1 LNHDA, CDR2 SQIVND (reference sequence). The CDR3 loop reads CASSIFRGRGELFF. Written as DNA, the CDR3 is TGTGCCAGTAGTATTTTCAGGGGTAGAGGGGAGCTGTTTTTT.

The chain employs TRBV6-2 or TRBV6-3 and TRBJ2-7; D not resolved. This CDR3 is 15 amino acids long. V lost 6 bases and J lost 2, with 17 bases in between. CDR1 MNHEY and CDR2 SVGEGT come from the germline V gene. The CDR3 DNA reads as TGTGCCAGCAGCCTCCTAGGTTGGGTTACCTACGAGCAGTACTTC. Its translation: CASSLLGWVTYEQYF.

V and J are TRBV10-3 and TRBJ2-1; D is possibly TRBD1 (5 bases). Trimming shortened V by 6 bases and J by 6 bases, and 12 bases separated the two germline ends. The CDR3 is 13 amino acids. CDR1 ENHRY and CDR2 SYGVKD come from the germline V gene. CDR3 nucleotide sequence: TGTGCCATCAGACAGGACATGGTCAATGAGCAGTTCTTC. Translating gives CAIRQDMVNEQFF.

This clone was seen a few times. The gene calls are TRBV7-2 and TRBJ1-2, with a tentative D call TRBD1 (6 bases). Trimming stripped 2 bases from V and 3 bases from J, with 10 bases between. Germline assignment: CDR1 SGHTA and CDR2 FQGNSA. CDR3 length: 14 amino acids. DNA of the CDR3: TGTGCCAGCAGCTTAATCAGGGGAGACTATGGCTACACCTTC. Translation: CASSLIRGDYGYTF.

V is TRBV28 and J is TRBJ1-6; maybe TRBD1 (5 bases). V was pared by 5 bases and J by 7 bases, with 12 bases between. The CDR3 extends over 14 amino acids. The germline gives CDR1 MDHEN, CDR2 SYDVKM. The chain's CDR3 is CASSQGLGNSPLHF. CDR3 bases: TGTGCCAGCAGTCAGGGACTGGGAAATTCACCCCTCCACTTT.

The J gene is TRBJ1-1, the V gene TRBV7-9; D possibly corresponds to TRBD1 (6 bases). The CDR3 runs to 15 residues. Germline CDR1 reads SEHNR; CDR2 reads FQNEAQ (reference sequence). Trimming removed 3 bases at V and 0 bases at J, with 11 bases between. CDR3 nucleotide sequence: TGTGCCAGCAGCTTTATACAGGGCATGAACACTGAAGCTTTCTTT. Its protein is CASSFIQGMNTEAFF.

The rearrangement uses TRBV28 and TRBJ1-4, with 9 bases lining up with TRBD1. CDR1 is MDHEN, CDR2 SYDVKM, per germline. V trimming: 5 bases; J trimming: 10 bases; junction bases outside the gene matches: 11. CDR3 length equals 15 residues. Written as DNA, the CDR3 is TGTGCCAGCAGTCCCTACAGGGGGCAGGGGGGAAAACTGTTTTTT. This sequence encodes CASSPYRGQGGKLFF.

The chain couples TRBV10-3 to TRBJ1-3; perhaps TRBD1 as D (5 bases). This CDR3 is built from 13 residues. Per the germline V gene, CDR1 is ENHRY and CDR2 is SYGVKD. V shed 3 bases and J shed 3 bases, with 6 bases lying between them. Here the CDR3 DNA reads TGTGCCATCAGTGACAGGGATGGAAACACCATATATTTT. It encodes CAISDRDGNTIYF.

The rearrangement links TRBV5-1 to TRBJ1-4; D possibly corresponds to TRBD1 (6 bases). The V end lost 0 bases, the J end lost 8 bases, and 14 bases lay between the germline ends. In germline, CDR1 is SGHRS, CDR2 YFSETQ. This CDR3 contains 15 residues. The CDR3 bases are TGCGCCAGCAGCTTGGAAAGTGCAAGGGGGGAAAAACTGTTTTTT. Residues: CASSLESARGEKLFF.

This chain connects TRBV5-1 to TRBJ2-1; the match to TRBD1 covers 10 bases. V dropped 4 bases and J dropped 1; count of bases not matched to a gene: 5. The CDR3 runs to 16 residues. Germline assignment: CDR1 SGHRS and CDR2 YFSETQ. CDR3 bases: TGCGCCAGCAGCATAGGGACAGGGGTTTCCTACAATGAGCAGTTCTTC. Translating gives CASSIGTGVSYNEQFF.

About this clone itself: One end of the junction varies from germline; a read error may be responsible. V is TRBV10-1 and J is TRBJ2-2; no definite D call. CDR1 and CDR2 (germline): WNHNN, SYGVQD (reference sequence). The CDR3 has 15 residues. The CDR3: CASSKSSFRPGELFF. The CDR3 DNA is TGCGCCAGCAGTAAGTCGTCTTTCAGGCCCGGGGAGCTGTTTTTT.

The chain links TRBV2 to TRBJ1-2; 9 bases fit TRBD1. Germline CDR1 is SNHLY and CDR2 is FYNNEI. The CDR3 loop spans 16 amino acids. Trimming cost V 5 bases and J 6 bases; bases outside gene matches: 13. The CDR3 loop is CASSNNPGQGFNGYTF. The CDR3, as DNA: TGTGCCAGCAGTAACAATCCGGGACAGGGTTTTAATGGCTACACCTTC.